Sequencing of this T cell receptor beta chain was carried out in a study of regulatory T cells in long-lasting Graves disease. Time point given: persistent/refractory GD, antithyroid drugs over 5 years with positive TRAb. PBMC-extracted RNA yielded the TCR library. The CDR3 contains 15 residues. J was trimmed by 1 base and V by 3 bases; bases with no gene match: 1. The table lists this clonotype with a few counts. To make TCR beta libraries, researchers used iRepertoire HTBI primers and Arm-PCR of CDR3 regions. TCRdb recomputed calls from the multiplex PCR reads with MiXCR, one row per CDR3 protein. The data show 350,000 to 450,000 distinct CDR3 sequences, more than 20% seen once.

The rearrangement uses TRBV12-3 or TRBV12-4 and TRBJ2-2, with 8 bases aligning to TRBD2. The sequence was obtained from a female donor with Graves disease. The sample here was peripheral blood mononuclear cells (PBMCs), taken when the disease was refractory, from a patient treated with antithyroid drugs. The CDR3 DNA reads as TGTGCCAGCAGTTTCAGCGGGGGGAACACCGGGGAGCTGTTTTTT. This encodes CASSFSGGNTGELFF.